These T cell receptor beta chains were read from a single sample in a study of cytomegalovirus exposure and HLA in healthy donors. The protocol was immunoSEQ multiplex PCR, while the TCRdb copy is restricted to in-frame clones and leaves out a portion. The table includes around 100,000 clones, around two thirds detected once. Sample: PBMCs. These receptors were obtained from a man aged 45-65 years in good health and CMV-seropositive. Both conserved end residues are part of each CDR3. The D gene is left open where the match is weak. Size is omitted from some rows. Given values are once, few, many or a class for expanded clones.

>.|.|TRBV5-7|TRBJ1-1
TGTGCCAGCAGCGGATCCCAGGGTAGCCCTGAAGCTTTCTTT
CASSGSQGSPEAFF
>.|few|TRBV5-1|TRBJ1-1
TGCGCCAGCAGCCTGGGACCCCGGGTGACGAACACTGAAGCTTTCTTT
CASSLGPRVTNTEAFF
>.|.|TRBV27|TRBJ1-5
TGTGCCAGCAGTCATTGGGGGGGAGATAGCAATCAGCCCCAGCATTTT
CASSHWGGDSNQPQHF
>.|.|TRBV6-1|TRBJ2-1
TGTGCCAGCGTCCAGGTCACATACAATGAGCAGTTCTTC
CASVQVTYNEQFF
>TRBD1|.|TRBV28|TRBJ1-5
TGTGCCAGCAGCACTCAGAGACAGGGAGACAATCAGCCCCAGCATTTT
CASSTQRQGDNQPQHF
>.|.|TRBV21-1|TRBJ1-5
TGTGCCGGGGCCGTTGGGCCTAATCAGCCCCAGCATTTT
CAGAVGPNQPQHF
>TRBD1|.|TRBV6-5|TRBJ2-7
TGTGCCAGCAGTAAACGGAGGACAGGGGGCTACGAGCAGTACTTC
CASSKRRTGGYEQYF
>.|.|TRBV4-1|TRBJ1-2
TGCGCCAGCAGCCGCCGGCCTCCCGGAGACTATGGCTACACCTTC
CASSRRPPGDYGYTF
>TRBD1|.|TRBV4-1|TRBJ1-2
TGCGCCAGCAGCCAACAGGGGGACTATGGCTACACCTTC
CASSQQGDYGYTF
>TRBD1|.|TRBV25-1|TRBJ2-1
TGTGCCAGCAGTGAATACGGGACAGGGTCTAGGAATGAGCAGTTCTTC
CASSEYGTGSRNEQFF
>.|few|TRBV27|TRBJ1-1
TGTGCCAGCAGTTTGGACCGCCGAAGGGGCACTGAAGCTTTCTTT
CASSLDRRRGTEAFF
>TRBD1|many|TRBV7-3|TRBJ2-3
TGTGCCAGCAGCTCGAATATCGGGACAGGGGATCTAAATACGCAGTATTTT
CASSSNIGTGDLNTQYF
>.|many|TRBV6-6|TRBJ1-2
TGTGCCAGCAGTTACTCCGACAGGACTGCTAACTATGGCTACACCTTC
CASSYSDRTANYGYTF
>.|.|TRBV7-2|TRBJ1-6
TGTGCCAGCAGCTTAGCGCGGGGCGCGGGTTCACCCCTCCACTTT
CASSLARGAGSPLHF
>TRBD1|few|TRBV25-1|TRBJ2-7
TGTGCCAGCAGCCAAGTGACAGGGGGTAAGGAGCAGTACTTC
CASSQVTGGKEQYF
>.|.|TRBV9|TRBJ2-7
TGTGCCAGCAGCACTAGCAGGAGGACGGACGAGCAGTACTTC
CASSTSRRTDEQYF
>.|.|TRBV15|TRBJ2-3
TGTGCCACCAGCAGAGAGGGCTACACAGATACGCAGTATTTT
CATSREGYTDTQYF
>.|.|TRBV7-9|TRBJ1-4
TGTGCCAGCAGCGTTGCAGCAGGGGTGGTCGGGGAAAAACTGTTTTTT
CASSVAAGVVGEKLFF
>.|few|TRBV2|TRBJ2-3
TGTGCCAGCGCGAATGACAGAACTAGCACAGATACGCAGTATTTT
CASANDRTSTDTQYF
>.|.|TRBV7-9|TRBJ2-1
TGTGCCAGCAGTTCCGGAGGAGCTACTGAGCAGTTCTTC
CASSSGGATEQFF
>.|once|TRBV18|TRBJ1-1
TGTGCCAGCTCACCACGAAGACAGGACCTGAACACTGAAGCTTTCTTT
CASSPRRQDLNTEAFF
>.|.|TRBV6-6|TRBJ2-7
TGTGCCAGCAGTTACTCAGAGGGGGTCGGAAACGAGCAGTACTTC
CASSYSEGVGNEQYF
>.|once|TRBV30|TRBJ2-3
TGTGCCTGGACAGCCCTAACGGGGGATACGCAGTATTTT
CAWTALTGDTQYF
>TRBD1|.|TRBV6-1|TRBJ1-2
TGTGCCAGCAGACGGACAGGGGGCCAGTATGGCTACACCTTC
CASRRTGGQYGYTF
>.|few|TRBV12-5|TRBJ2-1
TGTGCTAGTGGTTTGGCAGACCGGGACAAACAAAATGAGCAGTTCTTC
CASGLADRDKQNEQFF
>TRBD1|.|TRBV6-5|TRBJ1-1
TGTGCCAGCAGTCATACGACAGGGGATATGGCTTTCTTT
CASSHTTGDMAFF
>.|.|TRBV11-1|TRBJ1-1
TGTGCCAGCAGCTTAGCCAGGGGCGTGAACACTGAAGCTTTCTTT
CASSLARGVNTEAFF
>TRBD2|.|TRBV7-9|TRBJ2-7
TGTGCCAGCAGCTTCGGACTAGCGGGTTCCTACGAGCAGTACTTC
CASSFGLAGSYEQYF
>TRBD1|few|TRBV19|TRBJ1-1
TGTGCCAGTAGCCAGACAGGGCGCACTGAAGCTTTCTTT
CASSQTGRTEAFF
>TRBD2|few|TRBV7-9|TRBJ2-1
TGTGCCAGCAGCTTACCAATCCTAGCGGGGCCCCTCAGGGATGAGCAGTTCTTC
CASSLPILAGPLRDEQFF
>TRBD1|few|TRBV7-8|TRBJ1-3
TGTGCCAGCAGCCAAGGACAGGGGGCGAGTGGAAACACCATATATTTT
CASSQGQGASGNTIYF
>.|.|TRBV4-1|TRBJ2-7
TGCGCCAGCAGCCAAGAACGGGACTTAAACGAGCAGTACTTC
CASSQERDLNEQYF
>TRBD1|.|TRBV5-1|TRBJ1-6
TGCGCCAGCAGCTGGTCAGGGGGCCTCTACTATAATTCACCCCTCCACTTT
CASSWSGGLYYNSPLHF
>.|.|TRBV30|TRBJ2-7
TGTGCCTGGGGGTCCCTGGGTGAGGCTGCGAGCGAGCAGTACTTC
CAWGSLGEAASEQYF
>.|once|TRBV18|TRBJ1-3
TGTGCCAGCTCCCTCGGTCCGCCTACTGGAAACACCATATATTTT
CASSLGPPTGNTIYF
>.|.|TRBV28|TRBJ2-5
TGTGCCAGCAGTTTATCAGGGGAAGAGGGGACCCAGTACTTC
CASSLSGEEGTQYF
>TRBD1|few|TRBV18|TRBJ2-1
TGTGCCAGCTCACCAACAGGGGGCACCTACAATGAGCAGTTCTTC
CASSPTGGTYNEQFF